This TCR beta chain was sequenced for a study of T cells in Graves' hyperthyroidism and ophthalmopathy. Study outcomes and limitations: Model output signaled ophthalmopathy a median roughly 6.1 months ahead of onset. The blood repertoire included most of the expanded thyroid clonotypes above 0.001.

Trimming cost V 5 bases and J 0 bases, with 8 bases left between them. The length of the CDR3 is 12 residues. CDR1 and CDR2 from the germline V gene are SQVTM and ANQGSEA. Every diagnosis used clinical symptoms, serum thyroxine and TRAb, thyroid ultrasound and orbital computed tomography. Authors of the study amplified TCR beta CDR3 regions from RNA transcripts. The HTBI set primed first-round TCR CDR3 RT-PCR. TCRdb ran MiXCR on the multiplex PCR reads and lists one entry per CDR3 protein. The data show approximately 640,000 distinct CDR3 sequences, just under 45% seen once. On this clonotype: Its antigen is unknown. A read error is possible here, since a much larger clone lies one base away.

The J gene is TRBJ2-7, the V gene TRBV29-1, with D unclear. Sequences were obtained from peripheral blood or thyroid tissue (not recorded which). The sequence was obtained from an adult man with Graves' disease, either hyperthyroidism or ophthalmopathy (not recorded which). The CDR3 protein is CSVLQTSYEQYF. CDR3 in DNA: TGCAGCGTTCTCCAGACCTCCTACGAGCAGTACTTC.